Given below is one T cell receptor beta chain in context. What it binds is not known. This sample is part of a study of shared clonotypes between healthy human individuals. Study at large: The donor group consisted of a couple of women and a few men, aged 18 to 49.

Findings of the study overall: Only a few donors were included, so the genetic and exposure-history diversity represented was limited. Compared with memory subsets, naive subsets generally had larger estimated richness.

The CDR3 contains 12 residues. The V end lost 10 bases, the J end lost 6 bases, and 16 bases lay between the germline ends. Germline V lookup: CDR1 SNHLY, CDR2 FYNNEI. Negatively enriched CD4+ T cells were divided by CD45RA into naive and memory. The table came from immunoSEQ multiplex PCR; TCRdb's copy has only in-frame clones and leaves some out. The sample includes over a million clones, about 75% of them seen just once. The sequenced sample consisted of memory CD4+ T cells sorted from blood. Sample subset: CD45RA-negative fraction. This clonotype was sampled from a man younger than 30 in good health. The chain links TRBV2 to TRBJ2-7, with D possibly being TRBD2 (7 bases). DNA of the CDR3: TGTGCCACCTCGGGGAGGGGGGGCGAGCAGTACTTC. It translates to CATSGRGGEQYF.